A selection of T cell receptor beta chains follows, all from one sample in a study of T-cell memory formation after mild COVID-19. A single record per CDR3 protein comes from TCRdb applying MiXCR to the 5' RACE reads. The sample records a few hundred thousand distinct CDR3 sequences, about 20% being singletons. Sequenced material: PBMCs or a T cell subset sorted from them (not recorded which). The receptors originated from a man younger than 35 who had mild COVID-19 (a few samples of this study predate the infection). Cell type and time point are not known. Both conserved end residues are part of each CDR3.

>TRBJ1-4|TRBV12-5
CASGLGPTGLNEKLFF
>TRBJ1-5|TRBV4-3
CASSQQRTGLSNQPQHF
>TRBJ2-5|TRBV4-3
CASSQDLGTSAETQYF
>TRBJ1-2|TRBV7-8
CASSLTGASYGYTF
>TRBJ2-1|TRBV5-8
CASSLGLAGGSYNEQFF
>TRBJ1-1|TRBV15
CATSPLTGVNTEAFF
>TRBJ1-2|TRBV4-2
CASSQDGGDYGYTF
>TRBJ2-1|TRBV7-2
CASSPRGAPYNEQFF
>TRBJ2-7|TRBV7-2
CASSLYGGEQYF
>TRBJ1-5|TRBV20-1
CSASFWGDLSNQPQHF
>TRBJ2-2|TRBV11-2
CASTPPGRTTGELFF
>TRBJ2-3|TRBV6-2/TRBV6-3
CASETGSTDTQYF
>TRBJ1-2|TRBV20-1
CNTRGGDGYTF
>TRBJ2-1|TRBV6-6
CASSYGLAGPYNEQFF
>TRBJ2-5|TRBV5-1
CASKRDVGETQYF
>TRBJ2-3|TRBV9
CASSVGGRGYADTQYF
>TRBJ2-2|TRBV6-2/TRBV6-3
CASSSDPGGSATGELFF
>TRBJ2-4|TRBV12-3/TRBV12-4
CASRGLAKNIQYF
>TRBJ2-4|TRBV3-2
CASSQVGSVRAPRGIQYF
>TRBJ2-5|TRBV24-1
CATSDLGGGLETQYF
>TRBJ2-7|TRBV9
CASSPQTGSYEQYF
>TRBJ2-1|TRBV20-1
CSASSTLLGDEQFF
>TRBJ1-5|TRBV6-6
CASSTSGFQPQHF
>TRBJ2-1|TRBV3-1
CASSQDASGGHFF
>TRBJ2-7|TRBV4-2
CASSQERDSPYF
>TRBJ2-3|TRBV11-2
CASSFGQFSTDTQYF
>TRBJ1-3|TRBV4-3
CASSQDIAIAGNTIYF
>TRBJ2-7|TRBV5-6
CASSWGSPSEQYF
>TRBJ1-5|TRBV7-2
CASSPGLIDQPQHF
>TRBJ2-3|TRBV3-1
CASSRPYLDTQYF
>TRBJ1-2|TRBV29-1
CSVGVPSAYGYTF